Listed below are T cell receptor beta chains from one sample, sequenced in a study of PD-1 blockade in classical Hodgkin lymphoma. TCRdb's copy holds only in-frame clones and misses some; the assay was immunoSEQ multiplex PCR. The table lists 17,000 or so clones, about four fifths of them singletons. The sample in question was peripheral blood mononuclear cells (PBMCs), obtained at baseline. The receptors here all came from a human donor with classical Hodgkin lymphoma. Both conserved end residues are part of each CDR3. D genes are given only for firm matches. Expanded clones are given a class, and other clones once, few, many or no size at all.

CASSPQGQLVGYGYTF,TGTGCCAGCAGCCCCCAGGGACAGCTGGTAGGGTATGGCTACACCTTC,TRBD1,TRBJ1-2,TRBV7-9,NA
CASSGGAYEKLFF,TGTGCCAGCTCAGGGGGGGCTTATGAAAAACTGTTTTTT,TRBD1,TRBJ1-4,TRBV6-1,NA
CASSLYTGVGYTF,TGTGCCAGCAGCCTATACACAGGGGTTGGCTACACCTTC,TRBD1,TRBJ1-2,TRBV6-5,NA
CASSAGQAAQYF,TGTGCCAGCAGCGCCGGACAGGCGGCGCAGTACTTC,TRBD1,TRBJ2-7,TRBV5-4,NA
CASSYSGNSGANVLTF,TGTGCCAGCAGTTACTCAGGGAACTCTGGGGCCAACGTCCTGACTTTC,NA,TRBJ2-6,TRBV6-5,NA
CASSLVGNTIYF,TGTGCCAGCAGCTTAGTAGGAAACACCATATATTTT,NA,TRBJ1-3,TRBV7-9,NA
CASSGGLKGSTEAFF,TGTGCCAGCAGTGGGGGTCTTAAGGGGAGCACTGAAGCTTTCTTT,NA,TRBJ1-1,TRBV27,NA
CASSADTQYF,TGTGCCAGCAGCGCAGATACGCAGTATTTT,NA,TRBJ2-3,TRBV7-9,NA
CASTVRQDGPYEQYF,TGTGCCAGTACAGTTCGACAGGACGGGCCCTACGAGCAGTACTTC,NA,TRBJ2-7,TRBV19,NA
CASSPGQGAREQYF,TGTGCCAGCAGCCCGGGACAGGGGGCACGGGAGCAGTACTTC,TRBD1,TRBJ2-7,TRBV5-5,NA
CASSIGNTGREFYEQYF,TGTGCCAGTAGTATAGGCAATACAGGGCGCGAGTTCTACGAGCAGTACTTC,NA,TRBJ2-7,TRBV19,NA
CAWRQLSGNTIYF,TGTGCCTGGAGACAGCTCTCTGGAAACACCATATATTTT,NA,TRBJ1-3,TRBV30,NA
CASSLEGRGRGGNTIYF,TGTGCCAGCAGCTTAGAGGGCAGGGGGCGAGGTGGAAACACCATATATTTT,TRBD1,TRBJ1-3,TRBV7-8,NA
CSAGTGIMNTEAFF,TGCAGCGCCGGGACAGGGATCATGAACACTGAAGCTTTCTTT,TRBD1,TRBJ1-1,TRBV29-1,NA
CASSPIQRGNTEAFF,TGTGCCAGCAGCCCCATACAGAGGGGGAACACTGAAGCTTTCTTT,NA,TRBJ1-1,TRBV2,NA
CASSLGQLNTEAFF,TGTGCCAGCAGCTTAGGTCAGTTGAACACTGAAGCTTTCTTT,NA,TRBJ1-1,TRBV7-9,NA
CASSYGPSASGKSQYF,TGTGCCAGCAGTTACGGCCCTAGCGCCAGCGGGAAGTCGCAGTATTTT,TRBD2,TRBJ2-3,TRBV6-5,NA
CASSYTGGPTGANVLTF,TGTGCCAGCTCATACACAGGGGGGCCCACTGGGGCCAACGTCCTGACTTTC,TRBD1,TRBJ2-6,TRBV18,NA
CATSWDRLYEQYF,TGTGCCACCAGTTGGGACAGACTCTATGAGCAGTACTTC,TRBD1,TRBJ2-7,TRBV15,NA
CASSQERGLRGPQHF,TGTGCCAGCAGCCAAGAGCGCGGGCTGAGGGGGCCCCAGCATTTT,NA,TRBJ1-5,TRBV4-2,few
CASSLGSSGSFNEQYF,TGTGCCAGCAGCTTAGGGTCTAGCGGGAGCTTCAACGAGCAGTACTTC,TRBD2,TRBJ2-7,TRBV11-3,NA
CASSQDLFSRAAEAFF,TGCGCCAGCAGCCAAGACCTTTTTTCCCGGGCGGCTGAAGCTTTCTTT,NA,TRBJ1-1,TRBV4-3,NA
CASSWATSYNEQFF,TGTGCCAGCAGTTGGGCTACCTCCTACAATGAGCAGTTCTTC,NA,TRBJ2-1,TRBV28,NA
CASSTGPRRTGVGTEAFF,TGTGCCAGCAGCACCGGACCCCGCCGCACAGGGGTCGGCACTGAAGCTTTCTTT,TRBD1,TRBJ1-1,TRBV5-8,NA
CASSLAYNTEQYF,TGTGCCAGCTCGCTAGCCTATAATACCGAGCAGTACTTC,NA,TRBJ2-7,TRBV6-1,NA
CASSTGGTEAFF,TGTGCCAGCAGCACAGGGGGCACTGAAGCTTTCTTT,TRBD1,TRBJ1-1,TRBV27,NA
CASWPGNTEAFF,TGTGCCAGCTGGCCAGGGAACACTGAAGCTTTCTTT,NA,TRBJ1-1,TRBV6-1,NA
CASSLIREFTNEKLFF,TGTGCCAGCAGCTTAATACGGGAGTTTACTAATGAAAAACTGTTTTTT,NA,TRBJ1-4,TRBV7-9,NA
CASSRDSVGTDTQYF,TGTGCCTCGTCCCGGGACTCCGTGGGAACAGATACGCAGTATTTT,NA,TRBJ2-3,TRBV27,NA
CASSSLTYGYTF,TGTGCCAGCAGCTCCCTCACCTATGGCTACACCTTC,NA,TRBJ1-2,TRBV7-8,NA
CASSMTGRRETQYF,TGTGCCAGCAGTATGACAGGGCGACGCGAGACCCAGTACTTC,TRBD1,TRBJ2-5,TRBV6-5,NA
CASSRDLNTEAFF,TGTGCCAGCTCACGGGACCTGAACACTGAAGCTTTCTTT,NA,TRBJ1-1,TRBV18,few
CAISPGQVYEQYF,TGTGCCATCAGCCCGGGACAGGTGTACGAGCAGTACTTC,TRBD1,TRBJ2-7,TRBV10-3,NA
CASSHGILNEKLFF,TGCGCCAGCAGCCATGGGATTTTAAATGAAAAACTGTTTTTT,NA,TRBJ1-4,TRBV5-1,NA
CASSFTSGVSYEQYF,TGCGCCAGCAGCTTTACTAGCGGGGTCTCCTACGAGCAGTACTTC,TRBD2,TRBJ2-7,TRBV5-1,NA
CASSFNAGNTQYF,TGTGCCAGCAGCTTCAATGCGGGAAATACGCAGTATTTT,NA,TRBJ2-3,TRBV5-6,NA
CASSRTQRGGETQYF,TGTGCCAGCAGCCGTACCCAGCGGGGGGGAGAGACCCAGTACTTC,TRBD2,TRBJ2-5,TRBV7-9,NA
CASSLSTSSTGELFF,TGTGCCAGCAGTTTATCGACTAGCTCCACCGGGGAGCTGTTTTTT,TRBD2,TRBJ2-2,TRBV28,once
CASSVLSSGNTIYF,TGTGCCAGCAGTGTCCTCTCCTCTGGAAACACCATATATTTT,NA,TRBJ1-3,TRBV6-1,NA
CSVEDLKPLNYGYTF,TGCAGCGTTGAAGATCTTAAGCCCTTAAACTATGGCTACACCTTC,NA,TRBJ1-2,TRBV29-1,NA
CASRLAGGQETQYF,TGTGCCAGCAGGTTAGCGGGCGGCCAAGAGACCCAGTACTTC,TRBD2,TRBJ2-5,TRBV7-8,NA
CAGGSGSGTDTQYF,TGTGCCGGAGGAAGCGGGAGTGGGACAGATACGCAGTATTTT,TRBD2,TRBJ2-3,TRBV7-9,NA
CAISVGSNSYEQYF,TGTGCCATCAGTGTAGGGTCAAACTCCTACGAGCAGTACTTC,NA,TRBJ2-7,TRBV10-3,NA
CASSLGDDRGYEQYF,TGTGCCAGCAGCTTAGGGGACGACAGGGGCTACGAGCAGTACTTC,TRBD1,TRBJ2-7,TRBV7-9,NA
CASSLYYNEQFF,TGTGCCAGCAGCTTGTACTACAATGAGCAGTTCTTC,NA,TRBJ2-1,TRBV13,NA
CASSFPDRGTEAFF,TGTGCCAGCAGCTTCCCAGACAGAGGCACTGAAGCTTTCTTT,NA,TRBJ1-1,TRBV7-9,NA
CASRTSGGDPGTQYF,TGTGCCAGCCGAACCAGCGGGGGTGATCCCGGGACCCAGTACTTC,TRBD2,TRBJ2-5,TRBV7-9,NA
CASSEGLGPDTQYF,TGTGCCAGCAGTGAAGGACTAGGTCCAGATACGCAGTATTTT,NA,TRBJ2-3,TRBV6-1,NA
CASSYRTGAGYGYTF,TGTGCCAGCAGCTATCGGACAGGCGCCGGCTATGGCTACACCTTC,TRBD1,TRBJ1-2,TRBV5-6,NA
CSVEDRGTSGVFTDTQYF,TGCAGCGTTGAGGACAGAGGGACTAGCGGGGTATTCACAGATACGCAGTATTTT,TRBD2,TRBJ2-3,TRBV29-1,once
CASSPTTGGTRSTEAFF,TGTGCCAGCTCACCAACCACAGGGGGCACCAGGTCCACTGAAGCTTTCTTT,TRBD1,TRBJ1-1,TRBV18,NA
CASSHEGQPYEQYF,TGCGCCAGCAGCCATGAAGGACAGCCCTACGAGCAGTACTTC,NA,TRBJ2-7,TRBV4-1,NA
CASSPPIGTQYF,TGTGCCAGCAGCCCCCCGATCGGGACGCAGTATTTT,NA,TRBJ2-3,TRBV7-2,NA
CASSLAAGTSLETQYF,TGTGCCAGCAGCTTAGCGGCCGGGACTAGCTTGGAGACCCAGTACTTC,TRBD2,TRBJ2-5,TRBV7-8,once
CASRQGGFNQPQHF,TGTGCCAGCAGGCAAGGGGGGTTCAATCAGCCCCAGCATTTT,NA,TRBJ1-5,TRBV28,NA